Here is one T cell receptor (beta chain) with its context. Antigen specificity is unknown. Those with chemo-refractory metastatic non-small-cell lung cancer were treated with focal radiation combined with CTLA-4 blockade using ipilimumab. The data are from a study of radiotherapy plus CTLA-4 blockade in lung cancer. Study in general: Disease control was achieved by roughly 32% of patients, and objective responses by 15% to 20%.

Assay used: immunoSEQ multiplex PCR; TCRdb lists only in-frame clones, some missing. The data show some 15,000 clones, less than 75% seen once. Study outcomes and limitations: Reports identified early blood T cell clone dynamics, with interferon-beta, as the best response predictor.

Per germline, CDR1 MNHEY and CDR2 SVGAGI. The CDR3 consists of 12 residues. Trimming at V came to 6 bases and at J to 10 bases, leaving 8 bases not matched to a gene. This TCR came from a human donor with non-small cell lung cancer whose response to radiotherapy plus ipilimumab could not be evaluated. This material consisted of peripheral blood, taken from a patient treated with radiotherapy plus ipilimumab. V and J are TRBV6-5 and TRBJ1-1, with 7 bases lining up with TRBD1. CDR3 in amino acids: CASSSTGDLAFF. In nucleotides, the CDR3 is TGTGCCAGCAGCTCTACAGGGGATCTAGCTTTCTTT.